This TCR beta chain comes out of a study of control samples from healthy donors and cancer patients. Using immunoSEQ multiplex PCR, the repertoire was profiled, and TCRdb retains in-frame clones only, with some absent. This sample carries 150,000 to 200,000 clones, with approximately 2.2% going to the ten biggest clones. CDR3 length: 14 amino acids. CDR1 and CDR2 (germline): MDHEN, SYDVKM. V lost 8 bases to trimming and J lost 3 bases, with 16 bases between them. The sequence was obtained from a woman younger than 45 in good health. Sequences were obtained from blood. The chain joins TRBV28 to TRBJ1-1; D might be TRBD1 (5 bases). This chain's CDR3 is CASVLPGRDTEAFF. DNA of the CDR3: TGTGCCAGCGTCCTCCCAGGGCGGGACACTGAAGCTTTCTTT.